This TCR beta chain is from a study of blood T cell repertoires in COVID-19. Across the whole study: Sites across the United States, Italy and Spain contributed samples from acute and convalescent COVID-19. Nucleic acid was either cDNA or gDNA, and it came from T cells, B-cell-depleted T cells, or PBMCs.

Authors' analysis steps: Cell counts per sample came from amplifying reference gene primers. Assay: immunoSEQ multiplex PCR; the TCRdb copy retains only in-frame clones and omits some. Clonal size and the V and J genes are those of that table, whereas D and trimming came from the DNA. The repertoire holds around 200,000 clones, with about nine tenths as singletons. This clone was recorded a few times. The cohort comprised adults aged roughly 18 to 95 years residing in 20 to 30 US areas. Germline CDR1 is SGHRS and CDR2 is YFSETQ. Trimming took off 5 bases at V and 2 bases at J, with 18 bases between the two ends. CDR3 size: 16 residues.

The chain couples TRBV5-1 to TRBJ2-3; TRBD1 is a possible D gene (6 bases). The sequenced sample consisted of PBMCs or T cells enriched from blood (not recorded which). This TCR was sampled from a woman between 45 and 65 years old in a cohort exposed to, infected with or recovered from COVID-19 (not recorded which). CDR3 DNA: TGCGCCAGCAGTTTGCAGGGCCCAGGGGCCACAGATACGCAGTATTTT. Translated: CASSLQGPGATDTQYF.